This T cell receptor beta chain was identified during a study of OX40 agonist ivuxolimab in advanced cancers. Regarding the study in general: Ivuxolimab, which targeted the costimulatory receptor OX40 (CD134), was an agonistic, fully human IgG2 monoclonal antibody. Intravenous ivuxolimab was administered to patients every 2 weeks at six dose levels: 0.01, 0.1, 0.3, 1.5, 3 and 10 mg/kg. Of the roughly 51 dose-escalation patients, hepatocellular carcinoma was present in around 19, melanoma in about 15, renal cell carcinoma in 9 and head and neck cancer in 9. The dose-escalation cohort was almost 85% male with a mean age of about 54 years, ranging from roughly 20 to 80. Prior anti-PD-1, anti-PD-L1 or anti-CTLA-4 therapy was permitted, and 40% to 50% of dose-escalation patients had received checkpoint inhibitors. Partial responses occurred in three dose-escalation patients, of whom one had hepatocellular carcinoma and two had cutaneous melanoma. Peripheral TCRbeta sequencing was intended to test whether TCR sequence diversity was altered and clonal T-cell expansion was caused by ivuxolimab. The monotherapy dose-escalation portion (N ≈ 50 patients) of the phase I ivuxolimab trial is reported in the paper.

To sequence the TCRbeta CDR3 region, genomic DNA was isolated from the sorted cells. TCRbeta CDR3 regions were sequenced using the immunoSEQ Assay. TCRdb mirrors the immuneACCESS table, restricted to in-frame sequences. Some clones are absent from its copies; in checked studies, under half trace to an unresolved V gene, and the reason for the others is unknown. The sample table shows 55,000 to 60,000 clones, and over 75% are seen once. The top ten clones comprise about 3% of the sample. On this clone itself: Its antigen is unknown. Nothing much larger sits one base from this clone, and base qualities are not available.

Patients with a history of autoimmune disease or receiving systemic immunosuppression were excluded from the trial. Peripheral blood for TCR sequencing was collected from all dose cohorts at baseline, on cycle 4 day 1, and on cycle 7 day 1. Samples were obtained from an open-label, multicenter, first-in-human phase I dose-escalation trial of ivuxolimab. Adults with locally advanced or metastatic melanoma, renal cell, hepatocellular, or head and neck squamous cell carcinoma were enrolled in the trial. Before TCR sequencing, CD4+ and CD8+ T cells were separately sorted from peripheral blood. Points the paper makes about the study in general: On average, CD8+ T cells showed more expanded clones than CD4+ T cells after ivuxolimab. The antigen specificity of the peripheral T cells that underwent clonal expansion was not determined. Low levels of normalized T-cell clonal expansion were also seen in some patients who did not respond. Partial responders in the 0.1-3.0 mg/kg groups had among the lowest normalized peripheral clonal expansion, especially among CD8+ T cells. At doses from 0.1 to 3.0 mg/kg, clonal expansion was seen in both CD4+ and CD8+ blood T cells between baseline and week 6.

V gives up 2 bases and J gives up 3 bases, and the segment between their germline ends measures 8 bases. Based on the germline V gene, the CDR1 and CDR2 sequences are SGHTA and FQGNSA. The CDR3 contains 13 residues, cysteine and phenylalanine counted. Here the CDR3 DNA is all that survives: 39 bases in frame from base 1. The sequencing used CD4+ or CD8+ T cells sorted from blood, collected in a trial of the OX40 agonist ivuxolimab. In this chain, TRBV7-2 is recombined with TRBJ2-7, with the D gene not clear enough to name. The sequence derives from an adult with an advanced solid tumor such as melanoma, head and neck, liver or kidney cancer. This receptor carries the CDR3 CASSLFGNYEQYF. In nucleotide form, the sequence is TGTGCCAGCAGCTTATTCGGCAACTACGAGCAGTACTTC.